Each of the 21 T cell receptor beta chains below was sequenced from the same sample in a study of T cell responses to AZD1222 COVID-19 vaccine. Here immunoSEQ multiplex PCR was the method, and the copy in TCRdb shows in-frame clones only, minus some. The sample carries around 110,000 clones, 80% to 85% recorded once. The material sequenced was peripheral blood, taken on day 0 of AZD1222 vaccination. The receptor source for this set is an adult in good health.

The J gene is TRBJ2-1, the V gene TRBV19; the match to TRBD2 covers 9 bases. Germline CDR1 is LNHDA and CDR2 is SQIVND (reference sequence). CDR3 length: 14 amino acids. The CDR3 DNA reads as TGTGCGAACAGGCGGGAGGGCCTTTACAATGAGCAGTTCTTC. It yields the protein CANRREGLYNEQFF.

This chain links TRBV7-2 with TRBJ2-7, with D uncertain. This CDR3 has 14 residues. V lost 5 bases and J 1 base, leaving 12 bases between the germline ends. CDR1 and CDR2 (germline): SGHTA, FQGNSA. The CDR3 reads CASSPGPSSYEQYF. DNA for the CDR3: TGTGCCAGCAGCCCTGGGCCCTCGTCCTACGAGCAGTACTTC.

This clone has only one observation. The rearrangement joins TRBV2 to TRBJ1-1; no reliable D call. Per the germline V gene, CDR1 is SNHLY and CDR2 is FYNNEI. Trimming cost V 6 bases and J 12 bases, with 23 bases left between them. The CDR3 totals 14 residues. CDR3 protein: CASSLGWEGGVSFF. In DNA form, the CDR3 reads TGTGCCAGCAGCCTGGGGTGGGAAGGAGGAGTGTCTTTCTTT.

This clone was detected once. The rearrangement uses TRBV19 and TRBJ1-1; unclear D gene. The CDR3 contains 15 residues. Trimming removed 5 bases from V and 3 bases from J, with 16 bases in between. Germline CDR1 and CDR2: LNHDA and SQIVND (reference sequence). CDR3 nucleotides: TGTGCCAGTAGTCCTATGAGTACGGGTGACACTGAAGCTTTCTTT. Amino acid sequence: CASSPMSTGDTEAFF.

The gene calls are TRBV28 and TRBJ2-2; D call uncertain. Germline CDR1 and CDR2: MDHEN and SYDVKM. The CDR3 extends over 13 amino acids. The V end lost 4 bases, the J end lost 4 bases, and 7 bases lay between the germline ends. The CDR3 sequence is CASSSRPTGELFF. The DNA for the CDR3 is TGTGCCAGCAGTTCTCGCCCCACCGGGGAGCTGTTTTTT.

The sample holds one count of this clone. This chain joins TRBV18 and TRBJ2-6, with D unresolved. Germline-derived CDR1 and CDR2 are KGHSH and LQKENI. V was shortened by 0 bases and J by 7 bases, with 7 bases between the two germline ends. The CDR3 has 14 amino acids. CDR3 amino acids: CASSPPGEANVLTF. CDR3 bases: TGTGCCAGCTCACCACCTGGGGAAGCCAACGTCCTGACTTTC. Using reference TRBV18 and TRBJ2-6 for the parts outside the CDR3, the full variable domain is NAGVMQNPRHLVRRRGQEARLRCSPMKGHSHVYWYRQLPEEGLKFMVYLQKENIIDESGMPKERFSAEFPKEGPSILRIQQVVRGDSAAYFCASSPPGEANVLTFGAGSRLTVL.

V gene TRBV7-8 combines with J gene TRBJ2-3, with D hard to call. With 5 bases removed from V and 6 bases from J, the gap between germline ends came to 18 bases. This CDR3 spans 15 amino acids. The germline V gene encodes CDR1 SGHVS and CDR2 FQNEAQ. The CDR3 here is CASSVRRALEDTQYF. CDR3 DNA: TGTGCCAGCAGCGTTCGTCGGGCGTTGGAGGATACGCAGTATTTT.

V is TRBV28 and J is TRBJ1-1; D is unclear. The CDR3 is made up of 11 amino acids. Germline V lookup: CDR1 MDHEN, CDR2 SYDVKM. V was pared by 5 bases and J by 3 bases, with 4 bases between. The CDR3 nucleotides are TGTGCCAGCAGTAGGTACACTGAAGCTTTCTTT. Encoded protein: CASSRYTEAFF. Complete variable domain (other parts from reference TRBV28 and TRBJ1-1): DVKVTQSSRYLVKRTGEKVFLECVQDMDHENMFWYRQDPGLGLRLIYFSYDVKMKEKGDIPEGYSVSREKKERFSLILESASTNQTSMYLCASSRYTEAFFGQGTRLTVV.

J is TRBJ1-2 and V is TRBV4-1; D is unclear. The CDR3 runs 16 residues. Germline V CDR1 and CDR2: MGHRA, YSYEKL. Trimming removed 6 bases from V and 2 bases from J, with 19 bases in between. As DNA, the CDR3 is TGCGCCAGCAGTCCCGGGGAAGGCCTGATCAACTATGGCTACACCTTC. This gives the protein CASSPGEGLINYGYTF.

This CDR3 is CASSLYGQNQPQHF. In DNA form, the CDR3 reads TGTGCCAGCAGTTTATATGGACAGAATCAGCCCCAGCATTTT. V and J are TRBV27 and TRBJ1-5; possibly TRBD1 for D (6 bases). The V end was cut by 1 base, the J end by 4 bases, with 8 bases between. The CDR3 loop spans 14 amino acids. The V gene's germline CDR1 is MNHEY and CDR2 SMNVEV (reference sequence).

The chain has TRBV6-5 and TRBJ2-7, with 12 bases aligning to TRBD1. After removal of 5 bases from V and 4 bases from J, the junction contained 3 bases not matched to a gene. The germline V gene encodes CDR1 MNHEY and CDR2 SVGAGI. The CDR3 length is 14 residues. The DNA of the CDR3 is TGTGCCAGCAGTCTGGGACAGGGGGCTTACGAGCAGTACTTC. This codes for CASSLGQGAYEQYF.

This chain joins TRBV11-2 and TRBJ2-2; 11 nucleotides align to TRBD2. The length of the CDR3 is 16 residues. CDR1 is SGHAT, CDR2 FQNNGV, per germline. J gave up 0 bases and V 3 bases, and 0 bases lay outside the gene matches. This CDR3 reads CASSFSGGANTGELFF. The CDR3 nucleotides read TGTGCCAGCAGCTTTAGCGGGGGGGCGAACACCGGGGAGCTGTTTTTT.

The chain is built from TRBV6-2 or TRBV6-3 and TRBJ1-1, with D uncertain. Germline assignment: CDR1 MNHEY and CDR2 SVGEGT. V was shortened by 4 bases and J by 4 bases, with 13 bases between the two germline ends. The CDR3 contains 14 residues. The CDR3 loop reads CASSLSGGRTEAFF. DNA of the CDR3: TGTGCCAGCAGTTTAAGTGGTGGGCGCACTGAAGCTTTCTTT.

The chain has TRBV7-9 and TRBJ1-6; D uncertain. V gave up 4 bases and J gave up 8 bases, with 15 bases separating them. This CDR3 is 15 amino acids long. Per the germline V gene, CDR1 is SEHNR and CDR2 is FQNEAQ (reference sequence). This CDR3 reads CASSSPRGRDSPLHF. The CDR3 DNA is TGTGCCAGCAGCTCACCTCGAGGGCGGGATTCACCCCTCCACTTT.

V usage is TRBV5-8 and J usage is TRBJ2-5; 13 bases are a match to TRBD2. The CDR3 totals 17 residues. The germline V gene has CDR1 SGHTS and CDR2 YDEGEE. With V trimmed by 4 bases and J by 2 bases, 8 bases remained unmatched. The CDR3 sequence is CASSTSTSGRGQETQYF. For the CDR3, the DNA is TGTGCCAGCAGCACTTCAACTAGCGGGAGGGGGCAAGAGACCCAGTACTTC. The whole variable domain, remainder taken from reference TRBV5-8 and TRBJ2-5, is EAGVTQSPTHLIKTRGQQATLRCSPISGHTSVYWYQQALGLGLQFLLWYDEGEERNRGNFPPRFSGRQFPNYSSELNVNALELEDSALYLCASSTSTSGRGQETQYFGPGTRLLVL.

This clone was found once. CDR3 residues: CASSFFDGVGYTF. CDR3 coding DNA: TGTGCCAGCAGTTTTTTCGATGGGGTAGGCTACACCTTC. The chain carries TRBV28 and TRBJ1-2; D not certain. Germline CDR1 and CDR2: MDHEN and SYDVKM. CDR3 length equals 13 residues. V shed 3 bases and J shed 8 bases, with 13 bases lying between them.

J is TRBJ2-7 and V is TRBV5-1; 9 positions match TRBD1. V shed 10 bases, J shed 6 bases, and the junction held 11 bases outside the gene matches. The germline V gene has CDR1 SGHRS and CDR2 YFSETQ. The CDR3 has 13 residues. DNA for the CDR3: TGCGCCCCCCTCCGTGACAGGGGGGGCGAGCAGTACTTC. This encodes CAPLRDRGGEQYF.

The chain joins TRBV5-1 to TRBJ1-4; TRBD1 might be the D (6 bases). Germline V gives CDR1 SGHRS, CDR2 YFSETQ. Trimming left V 0 bases short and J 3 bases short, with 6 bases between. The CDR3 loop spans 14 amino acids. The CDR3 nucleotides are TGCGCCAGCAGCTTGGGACAGGCTAATGAAAAACTGTTTTTT. This codes for CASSLGQANEKLFF.

The chain recombines TRBV7-6 with TRBJ2-1; 13 bases align to TRBD2. The germline V gene has CDR1 SGHVS and CDR2 FNYEAQ. CDR3 length: 16 amino acids. The J segment lost 9 bases and the V segment lost 3 bases, leaving 8 bases of the junction unmatched. The CDR3 region has the DNA TGTGCCAGCAGCTTCACCGGGACTAGCGGGATCGGTGAGCAGTTCTTC. As protein: CASSFTGTSGIGEQFF.

The V gene is TRBV28, the J gene TRBJ1-1; TRBD1 agrees at 7 bases. This CDR3 has 15 amino acids. J gave up 9 bases and V 8 bases, and 18 bases lay outside the gene matches. Germline V gene lookup returns CDR1 MDHEN and CDR2 SYDVKM. The CDR3 DNA reads as TGTGCCAGCGACGGGGTTACAGGGGCCGGGTTTAAAGCTTTCTTT. Protein product: CASDGVTGAGFKAFF.

The sample holds a few counts of this clone. This sequence joins TRBV5-4 and TRBJ2-7, with D possibly matching TRBD1 (8 bases). Germline lookup yields CDR1 SGHNT and CDR2 YYREEE (reference sequence). This CDR3 spans 15 amino acids. Deletions cut 4 bases from V and 1 base from J, with 15 bases between. CDR3: CASSSGTGGSYEQYF. The CDR3, as DNA: TGTGCCAGCAGCAGCGGGACAGGAGGGTCCTACGAGCAGTACTTC.